The source of this TCR beta chain is a study of blood T cell repertoires in COVID-19. About the research overall: In each case, the material was cDNA or gDNA derived from T cells, B-cell-depleted T cells, or PBMCs.

Method: immunoSEQ multiplex PCR; TCRdb's copy keeps in-frame clones and lacks some. The data hold 150,000 to 200,000 clones, with 86% observed a single time. This clone showed up just a few times. The CDR3 loop spans 16 amino acids. Germline lookup yields CDR1 DFQATT and CDR2 SNEGSKA (reference sequence). With V trimmed by 3 bases and J by 1 base, 7 bases remained unmatched. The clonotype was recovered from an elderly woman in a cohort sampled during active or convalescent COVID-19. Material: peripheral blood. The genes are TRBV20-1 and TRBJ2-5, with 11 bases fitting TRBD2. The CDR3, as DNA: TGCAGTGCTAGTAGGCCTAGCGGGAGGCGCCAAGAGACCCAGTACTTC. Its protein is CSASRPSGRRQETQYF.